This note documents a single T cell receptor beta chain sequence. What it binds is not known. The CDR3 extends over 15 amino acids. From germline, CDR1 is GTSNPN and CDR2 SVGIG (reference sequence). With 1 base clipped from V and 4 bases from J, the junction kept 6 bases outside the gene matches. Both 60 Vbeta primers and 13 Jbeta primers went into the PCR. Using immunoSEQ multiplex PCR, the repertoire was profiled, and TCRdb retains in-frame clones only, with some absent. In the table there are approximately 150,000 clones, 75% to 80% of which are singletons. The data derive from a study of cytomegalovirus exposure and HLA in healthy donors. Findings and limits, study-wide: HLA alleles were associated with 17,000 or so TCR beta sequences in a later analysis at 0.05 false discovery rate.

Sequenced: PBMCs. This rearrangement joins TRBV30 to TRBJ1-5; 8 bases are shared with TRBD1. This receptor was obtained from a man in his forties in good health and CMV-seropositive. The CDR3 DNA sequence: TGTGCCTGGAGTGCCGGACAGGGACGGAATCAGCCCCAGCATTTT. This translates into CAWSAGQGRNQPQHF.